This T cell receptor beta chain was identified during a study of shared clonotypes between healthy human individuals. Subsets obtained from CD4+ cells comprised CD45RA+ naive and CD45RA-negative memory cells. For this clone: The antigen remains undetermined.

Per the germline V gene, CDR1 is MDHEN and CDR2 is SYDVKM. The V segment lost 5 bases and the J segment 7 bases; nucleotides outside the gene matches: 12. This CDR3 is 15 amino acids long. Study results and limitations: Naive CD4 clonotypes were shared across several donors at roughly 5.5%. Lower generation probabilities were found for non-shared clonotypes than for those shared by all four donors.

Sequencing used immunoSEQ multiplex PCR; TCRdb keeps in-frame clones, though not all of them. Of under 750,000 clones in the sample, around 70% were seen once. The rearrangement links TRBV28 to TRBJ2-7; 9 positions agree with TRBD1. Sequenced sample: memory CD4+ T cells sorted from blood. Subset denoted: CD45RA-negative fraction. The TCR was taken from a woman between 25 and 40 years old in good health. This chain's CDR3 is CASSKPGTGWREQYF. The CDR3 DNA sequence: TGTGCCAGCAGTAAACCCGGGACAGGGTGGCGGGAGCAGTACTTC.